This T cell receptor (beta chain) came from a study of CD8 T cells in Susac syndrome. Trimming cost V 1 base and J 9 bases, with 12 bases left between them. CDR3 length: 13 residues. Random-hexamer reverse transcription was applied to about 0.45 to 1 ug RNA. TCRdb reprocessed the immunoSEQ multiplex PCR reads with MiXCR, giving one entry per CDR3 protein. This sample carries 350,000 to 550,000 distinct CDR3 sequences, about 85% of them seen once, and the ten largest clones take approximately 0.11%. Sequencing was performed on CD8+ T cells from PBMCs. The chain is built from TRBV12-3 or TRBV12-4 and TRBJ1-2; D is unclear. The clonotype was recovered from a human donor with multiple sclerosis. CDR3 sequence reads: CASSLGDRWSYTF. The CDR3 nucleotides read TGTGCCAGCAGTTTAGGAGACCGCTGGAGCTACACCTTC.